This T cell receptor beta chain was recovered during a study of identical twins. Germline CDR1 and CDR2: DFQATT and SNEGSKA (reference sequence). Trimming cost V 3 bases and J 5 bases; bases outside gene matches: 3. The CDR3 totals 13 residues. This clonotype was detected a few times. MiXCR was run by TCRdb on the 5' RACE reads, yielding one entry per CDR3 protein. The sample lists around 960,000 distinct CDR3 sequences, 9% to 15% occurring once. These same data were also listed under a study on yellow fever vaccine responses in identical twins. That work contributes: Vaccine T cell responses of twins reportedly seemed partly convergent and partly personalized.

This clonotype originated in a woman aged 18-30 years in good health. The sequencing sample was made of PBMCs. The chain couples TRBV20-1 to TRBJ1-2; 10 bases fit TRBD1. Written as DNA, the CDR3 is TGCAGTGCTAGTGGGGACAGGGGTTATGGCTACACCTTC. It codes for CSASGDRGYGYTF.